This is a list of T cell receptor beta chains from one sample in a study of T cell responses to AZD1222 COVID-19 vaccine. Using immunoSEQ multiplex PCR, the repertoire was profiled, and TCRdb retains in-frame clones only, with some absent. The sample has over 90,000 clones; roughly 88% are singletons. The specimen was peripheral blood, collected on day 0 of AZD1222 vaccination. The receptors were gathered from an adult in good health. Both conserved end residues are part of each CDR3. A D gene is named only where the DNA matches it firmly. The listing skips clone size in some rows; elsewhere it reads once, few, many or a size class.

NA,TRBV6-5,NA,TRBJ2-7,CASSYSRAFSYEQYF,TGTGCCAGCAGTTACTCGAGGGCATTCTCCTACGAGCAGTACTTC
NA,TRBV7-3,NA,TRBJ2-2,CATEKGLLENANTGELFF,TGTGCCACAGAGAAGGGACTCCTAGAAAACGCGAACACCGGGGAGCTGTTTTTT
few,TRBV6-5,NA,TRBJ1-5,CASKAGVNQPQHF,TGTGCCAGCAAGGCAGGGGTCAATCAGCCCCAGCATTTT
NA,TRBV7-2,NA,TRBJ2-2,CASSLDNRAAGELFF,TGTGCCAGCAGCTTAGATAACCGGGCCGCCGGGGAGCTGTTTTTT
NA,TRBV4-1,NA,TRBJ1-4,CASSQSWRAGRLEKLFF,TGCGCCAGCAGCCAATCTTGGCGGGCCGGGCGACTTGAAAAACTGTTTTTT
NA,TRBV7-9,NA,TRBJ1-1,CASSLALREAFF,TGTGCCAGCAGCTTAGCACTCCGAGAAGCTTTCTTT
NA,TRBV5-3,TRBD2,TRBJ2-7,CARSLGAGGVYEQYF,TGTGCCAGAAGCTTGGGCGCGGGGGGCGTTTACGAGCAGTACTTC
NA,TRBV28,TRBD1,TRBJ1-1,CASSFTSTGRTEAFF,TGTGCCAGCAGTTTTACCTCGACAGGGCGCACTGAAGCTTTCTTT
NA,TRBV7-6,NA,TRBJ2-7,CASSAAGSTDEQYF,TGTGCCAGCAGCGCTGCAGGGTCCACGGACGAGCAGTACTTC
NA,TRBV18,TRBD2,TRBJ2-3,CASSRTSGEGDTQYF,TGTGCCAGCTCACGAACTAGCGGGGAAGGAGATACGCAGTATTTT
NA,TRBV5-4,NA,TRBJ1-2,CASRGVGRTNYGYTF,TGTGCCAGCCGAGGGGTTGGAAGGACCAACTATGGCTACACCTTC
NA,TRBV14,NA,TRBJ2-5,CASSRLGEEETQYF,TGTGCCAGCAGCCGGTTAGGGGAGGAAGAGACCCAGTACTTC
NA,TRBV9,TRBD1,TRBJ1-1,CASSVVGQGYTEAFF,TGTGCCAGCAGCGTAGTAGGACAGGGCTACACTGAAGCTTTCTTT
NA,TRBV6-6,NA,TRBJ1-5,CASSYSPEYSNQPQHF,TGTGCCAGCAGTTACTCCCCCGAATATAGCAATCAGCCCCAGCATTTT
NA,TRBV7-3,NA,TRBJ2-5,CASSSGVGSWETQYF,TGTGCCAGCAGCTCCGGCGTGGGTAGCTGGGAGACCCAGTACTTC
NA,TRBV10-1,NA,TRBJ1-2,CASSESSFGQHGDGYTF,TGCGCCAGCAGTGAGTCGAGTTTTGGACAGCATGGGGATGGCTACACCTTC
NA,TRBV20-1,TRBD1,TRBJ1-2,CSAGDRNGYTF,TGCAGTGCTGGGGACAGAAACGGCTACACCTTC
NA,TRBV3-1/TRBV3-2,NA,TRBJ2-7,CASSPISFVLDEQYF,TGTGCCAGCAGCCCGATTAGTTTCGTGTTAGACGAGCAGTACTTC
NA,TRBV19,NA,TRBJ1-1,CASSPLEASNTEAFF,TGTGCCAGTAGTCCACTGGAGGCCAGCAACACTGAAGCTTTCTTT